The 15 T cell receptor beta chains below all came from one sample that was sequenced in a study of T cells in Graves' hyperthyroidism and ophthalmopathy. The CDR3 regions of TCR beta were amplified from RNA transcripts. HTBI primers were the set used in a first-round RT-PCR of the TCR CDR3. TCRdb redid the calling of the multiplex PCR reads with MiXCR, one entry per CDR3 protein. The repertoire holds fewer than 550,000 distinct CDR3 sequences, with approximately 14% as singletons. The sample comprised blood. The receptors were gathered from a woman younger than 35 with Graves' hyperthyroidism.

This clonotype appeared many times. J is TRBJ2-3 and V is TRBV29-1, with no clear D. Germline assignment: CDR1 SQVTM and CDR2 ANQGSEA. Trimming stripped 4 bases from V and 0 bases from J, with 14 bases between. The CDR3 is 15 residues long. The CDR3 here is CSVGIGRASTDTQYF. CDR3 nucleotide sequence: TGCAGCGTTGGGATCGGCAGAGCAAGCACAGATACGCAGTATTTT.

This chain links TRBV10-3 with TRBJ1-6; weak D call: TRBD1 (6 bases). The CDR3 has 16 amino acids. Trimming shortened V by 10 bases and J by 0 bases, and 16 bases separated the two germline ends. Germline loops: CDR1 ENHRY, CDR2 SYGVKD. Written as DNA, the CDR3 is TGTGCCACCCGACGATTAGGGGGCTCCTATAATTCACCCCTCCACTTT. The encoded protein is CATRRLGGSYNSPLHF.

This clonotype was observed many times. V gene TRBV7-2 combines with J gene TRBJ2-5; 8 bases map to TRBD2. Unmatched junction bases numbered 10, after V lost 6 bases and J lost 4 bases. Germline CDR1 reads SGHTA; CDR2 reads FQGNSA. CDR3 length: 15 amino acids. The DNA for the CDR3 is TGTGCCAGCAGGACCCTAGCGGGTATAGGAGAGACCCAGTACTTC. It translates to CASRTLAGIGETQYF.

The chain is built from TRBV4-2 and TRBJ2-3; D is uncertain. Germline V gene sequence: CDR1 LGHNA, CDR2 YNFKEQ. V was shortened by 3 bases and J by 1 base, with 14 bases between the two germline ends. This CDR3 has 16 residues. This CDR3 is CASSHDARSGTDTQYF. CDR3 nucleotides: TGTGCCAGCAGCCATGACGCCCGGTCGGGCACAGATACGCAGTATTTT.

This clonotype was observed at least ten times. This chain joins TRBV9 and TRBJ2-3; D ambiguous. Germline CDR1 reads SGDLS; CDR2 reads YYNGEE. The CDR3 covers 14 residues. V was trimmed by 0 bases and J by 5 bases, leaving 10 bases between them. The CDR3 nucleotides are TGTGCCAGCAGCGTAGCGGCGCGATTAGATACGCAGTATTTT. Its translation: CASSVAARLDTQYF.

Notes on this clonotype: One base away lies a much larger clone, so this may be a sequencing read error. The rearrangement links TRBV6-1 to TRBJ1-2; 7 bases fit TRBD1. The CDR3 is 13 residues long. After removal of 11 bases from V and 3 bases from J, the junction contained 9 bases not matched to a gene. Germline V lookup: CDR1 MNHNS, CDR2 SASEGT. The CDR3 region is CAGGRDSDYGYTF. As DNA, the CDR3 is TGTGCCGGCGGCCGGGACAGCGACTATGGCTACACCTTC.

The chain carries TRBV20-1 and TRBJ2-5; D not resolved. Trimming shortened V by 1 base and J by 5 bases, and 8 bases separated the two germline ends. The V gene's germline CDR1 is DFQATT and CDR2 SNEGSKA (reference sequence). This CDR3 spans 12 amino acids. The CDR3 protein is CSARGLRETQYF. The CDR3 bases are TGCAGTGCTAGAGGCCTCCGGGAGACCCAGTACTTC.

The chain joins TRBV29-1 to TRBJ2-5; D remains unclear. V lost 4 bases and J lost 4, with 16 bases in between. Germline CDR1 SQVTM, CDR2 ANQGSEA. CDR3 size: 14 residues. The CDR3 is CSVAVGIGGETQYF. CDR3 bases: TGCAGCGTTGCTGTGGGGATAGGTGGAGAGACCCAGTACTTC.

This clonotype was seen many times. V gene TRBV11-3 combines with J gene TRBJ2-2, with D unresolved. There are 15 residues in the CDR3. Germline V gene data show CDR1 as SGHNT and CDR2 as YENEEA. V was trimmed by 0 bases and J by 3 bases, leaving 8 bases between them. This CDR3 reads CASSLDLSYTGELFF. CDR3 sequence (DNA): TGTGCCAGCAGCTTAGATCTGAGCTACACCGGGGAGCTGTTTTTT.

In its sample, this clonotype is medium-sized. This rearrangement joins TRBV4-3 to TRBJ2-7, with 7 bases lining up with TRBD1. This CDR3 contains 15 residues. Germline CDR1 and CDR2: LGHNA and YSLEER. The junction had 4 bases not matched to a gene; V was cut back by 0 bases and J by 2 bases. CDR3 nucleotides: TGCGCCAGCAGCCAAGACCTGGGACAGCCCTACGAGCAGTACTTC. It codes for CASSQDLGQPYEQYF.

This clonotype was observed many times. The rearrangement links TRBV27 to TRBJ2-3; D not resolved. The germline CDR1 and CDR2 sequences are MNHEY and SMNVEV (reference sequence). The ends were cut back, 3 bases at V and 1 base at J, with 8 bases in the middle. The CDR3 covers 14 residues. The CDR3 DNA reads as TGTGCCAGCAGTTTTTATCAGGGCACAGATACGCAGTATTTT. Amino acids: CASSFYQGTDTQYF.

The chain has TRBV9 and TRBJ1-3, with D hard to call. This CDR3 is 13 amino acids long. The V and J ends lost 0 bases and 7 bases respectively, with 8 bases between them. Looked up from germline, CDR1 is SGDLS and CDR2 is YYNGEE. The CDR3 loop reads CASSVATANTIYF. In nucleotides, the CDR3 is TGTGCCAGCAGCGTAGCTACAGCGAACACCATATATTTT. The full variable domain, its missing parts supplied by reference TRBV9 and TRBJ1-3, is DSGVTQTPKHLITATGQRVTLRCSPRSGDLSVYWYQQSLDQGLQFLIQYYNGEERAKGNILERFSAQQFPDLHSELNLSSLELGDSALYFCASSVATANTIYFGEGSWLTVV.

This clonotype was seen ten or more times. CDR3 in amino acids: CASSLGAGNTEAFF. The DNA of the CDR3 is TGTGCCAGCAGTTTGGGGGCAGGGAACACTGAAGCTTTCTTT. The V and J genes are TRBV28 and TRBJ1-1, with TRBD1 as a possible D gene (6 bases). Germline lookup yields CDR1 MDHEN and CDR2 SYDVKM. The V end was cut by 3 bases, the J end by 1 base, with 9 bases between. The CDR3 loop spans 14 amino acids.

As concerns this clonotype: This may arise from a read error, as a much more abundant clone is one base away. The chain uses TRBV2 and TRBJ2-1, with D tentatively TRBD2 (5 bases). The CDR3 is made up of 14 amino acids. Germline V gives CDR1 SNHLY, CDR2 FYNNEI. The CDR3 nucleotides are TGTGACAGCAGTGCTCTCGGACTGTACAATGAGCAGTTCTTC. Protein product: CDSSALGLYNEQFF.

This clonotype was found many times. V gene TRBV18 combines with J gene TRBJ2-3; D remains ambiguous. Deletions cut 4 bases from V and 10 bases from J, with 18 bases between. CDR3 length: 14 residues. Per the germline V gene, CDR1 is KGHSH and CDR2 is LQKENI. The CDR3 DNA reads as TGTGCCAGCTCACGTGATGCGCCGATTTGGTCGCAGTATTTT. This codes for CASSRDAPIWSQYF.